This TCR beta chain is drawn from a study of CD8 T cells in ankylosing spondylitis. Study conclusions and caveats: Significantly higher representation of disease-linked clones was reported for matched ankylosing spondylitis synovial fluid.

This clonotype has ten or more counts. Its antigen is undetermined. Between the trimmed V and J ends, which lost 3 bases and 0 bases, there was a span of 12 bases. This CDR3 is built from 15 residues. CDR1 is DFQATT and CDR2 is SNEGSKA in the germline V gene (reference sequence). TCRdb reprocessed the 5' RACE reads with MiXCR, giving one entry per CDR3 protein. The repertoire holds around 250,000 distinct CDR3 sequences, with about 10% as singletons. The sample was blood, either unsorted or a sorted T cell fraction (not recorded which). The TCR was taken from a male donor with ankylosing spondylitis or in good health (not recorded which). The chain carries TRBV20-1 and TRBJ1-3; D is ambiguous. The CDR3 protein is CSARVSASSGNTIYF. The DNA of the CDR3 is TGCAGTGCTAGGGTGTCAGCAAGCTCTGGAAACACCATATATTTT.